The next 5 T cell receptor beta chains were all read from a single sample in a study of shared clonotypes between healthy human individuals. The naive CD8 population came from CD45RO-negative cells selected for CCR7, without terminally differentiated effector memory CD45RA+ cells. This table comes from immunoSEQ multiplex PCR, and its TCRdb copy is limited to in-frame clones, with some not included. The repertoire holds a few hundred thousand clones, nearly 97% seen once, with 0.11% in the top ten. Sequencing was carried out using naive CD8+ T cells sorted from blood. The receptor source for this set is a woman aged 25 to 39 in good health.

A few counts support this clone. The chain couples TRBV27 to TRBJ1-2; TRBD1 matches 10 bases. Losses at the gene ends were 4 bases for V and 2 bases for J; bases not matched to a gene: 1. The germline V gene has CDR1 MNHEY and CDR2 SMNVEV (reference sequence). The CDR3 runs to 14 residues. The CDR3 region is CASSSTGGNYGYTF. The CDR3, as DNA: TGTGCCAGCAGTTCGACAGGGGGCAACTATGGCTACACCTTC.

The chain has TRBV27 and TRBJ2-1; 9 positions match TRBD2. Germline CDR1 and CDR2: MNHEY and SMNVEV (reference sequence). CDR3 length: 13 amino acids. V shed 5 bases, J shed 8 bases, and the junction held 4 bases outside the gene matches. In DNA, the CDR3 is TGTGCCAGCAGTAGCGGGAGGATAGATGAGCAGTTCTTC. It is translated as CASSSGRIDEQFF.

The rearrangement links TRBV5-6 to TRBJ2-5; D unclear. Trimming cost V 2 bases and J 0 bases, with 14 bases left between them. CDR3 size: 16 residues. CDR1 and CDR2 (germline): SGHDT, YYEEEE. The CDR3 DNA sequence: TGTGCCAGCAGCTTTCGATCAGGATTCGACCAAGAGACCCAGTACTTC. Protein: CASSFRSGFDQETQYF.

The J gene is TRBJ2-1, the V gene TRBV6-4, with D possibly called TRBD1 or TRBD2 (5 bases each). This CDR3 has 15 amino acids. CDR1 and CDR2 from the germline V gene are MRHNA and SNTAGT. Trimming pared 6 bases from V and 0 bases from J, leaving 12 bases between. CDR3 DNA: TGTGCCAGCAGAATGTGGGGGAACTCCTACAATGAGCAGTTCTTC. Translated, it gives CASRMWGNSYNEQFF.

The genes are TRBV13 and TRBJ2-7; 8 bases align to TRBD2. The germline V gene encodes CDR1 PRHDT and CDR2 FYEKMQ (reference sequence). The CDR3 is 14 amino acids. V trimming: 8 bases; J trimming: 2 bases; junction bases outside the gene matches: 8. This CDR3 is CASAPGGSAYEQYF. The CDR3 DNA is TGTGCCAGCGCACCGGGGGGGAGTGCCTACGAGCAGTACTTC.